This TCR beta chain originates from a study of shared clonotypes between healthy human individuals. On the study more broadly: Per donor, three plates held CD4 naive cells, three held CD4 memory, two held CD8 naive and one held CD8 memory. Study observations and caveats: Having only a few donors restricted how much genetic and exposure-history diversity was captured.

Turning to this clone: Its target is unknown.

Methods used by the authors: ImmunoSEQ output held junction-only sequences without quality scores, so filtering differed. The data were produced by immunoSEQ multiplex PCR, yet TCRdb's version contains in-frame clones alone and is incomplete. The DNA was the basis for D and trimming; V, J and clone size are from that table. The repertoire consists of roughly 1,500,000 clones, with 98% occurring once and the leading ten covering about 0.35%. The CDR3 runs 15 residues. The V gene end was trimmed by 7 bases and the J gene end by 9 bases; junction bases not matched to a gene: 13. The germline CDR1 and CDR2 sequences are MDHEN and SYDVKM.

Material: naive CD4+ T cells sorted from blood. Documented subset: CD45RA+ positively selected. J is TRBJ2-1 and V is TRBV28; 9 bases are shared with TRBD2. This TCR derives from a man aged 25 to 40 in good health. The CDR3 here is CASTQTSGTKGEQFF. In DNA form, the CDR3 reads TGTGCCAGCACCCAGACTAGCGGCACAAAGGGTGAGCAGTTCTTC.